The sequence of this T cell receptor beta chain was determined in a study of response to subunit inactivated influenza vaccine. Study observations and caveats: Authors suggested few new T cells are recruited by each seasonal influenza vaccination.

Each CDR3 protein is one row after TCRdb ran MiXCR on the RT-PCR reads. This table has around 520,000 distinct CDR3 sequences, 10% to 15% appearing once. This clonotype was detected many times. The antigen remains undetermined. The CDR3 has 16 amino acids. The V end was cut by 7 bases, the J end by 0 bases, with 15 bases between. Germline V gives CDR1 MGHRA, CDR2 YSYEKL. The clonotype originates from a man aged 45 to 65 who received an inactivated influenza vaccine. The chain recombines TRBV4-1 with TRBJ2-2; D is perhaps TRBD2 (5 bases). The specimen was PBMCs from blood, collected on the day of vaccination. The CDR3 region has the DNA TGCGCCAGCACCCGGGGAGAAGGATCGAACACCGGGGAGCTGTTTTTT. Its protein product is CASTRGEGSNTGELFF.